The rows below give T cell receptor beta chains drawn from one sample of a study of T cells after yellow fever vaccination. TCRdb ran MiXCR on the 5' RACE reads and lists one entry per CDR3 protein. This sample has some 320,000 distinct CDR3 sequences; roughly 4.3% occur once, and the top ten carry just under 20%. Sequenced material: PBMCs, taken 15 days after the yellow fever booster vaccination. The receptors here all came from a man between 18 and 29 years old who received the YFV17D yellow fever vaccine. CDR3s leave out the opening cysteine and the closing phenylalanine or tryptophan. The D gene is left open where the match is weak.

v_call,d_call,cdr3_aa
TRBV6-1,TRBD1,ASSGWDRGTEAF
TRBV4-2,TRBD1,ASSPGQGSPVDTQY
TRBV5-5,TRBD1,ASRDREGYT
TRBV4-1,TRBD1,ASSQGGTGSGTEAF
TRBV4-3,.,ASSQDVSFDEQF
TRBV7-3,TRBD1,ASSPQDPGQGAGNTIY
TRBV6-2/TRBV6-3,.,ASSFQGLEAF
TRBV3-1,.,ASSPQGISGYGYT
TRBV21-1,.,ASSTSHDVHGYT
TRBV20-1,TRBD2,SARGTRRETQY
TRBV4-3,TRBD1,ASSQEIRDRGF
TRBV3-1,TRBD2,ASSFLAGDFQETQY
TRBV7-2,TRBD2,ASTRLAALNNEQF
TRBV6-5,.,ASSYGTNSPLH
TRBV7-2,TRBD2,ASSLASGAGAYNEQF
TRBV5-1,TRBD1,ASSLQGAPGTEAF
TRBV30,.,AWSAGIGTYEQY
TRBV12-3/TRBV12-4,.,ASGPTEIASTDTQY
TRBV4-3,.,ASSQQSGRRTEAF
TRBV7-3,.,ASSSDLSGPYNEQF
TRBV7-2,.,ASSFATFTEAF
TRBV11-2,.,ASSPTRGGETQY
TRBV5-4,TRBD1,ASSTRTGRGEKLF
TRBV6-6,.,ASSYARINQPQH
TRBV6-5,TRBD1,ASSNGQGGYEQY
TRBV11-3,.,ASSEGPTDTQY
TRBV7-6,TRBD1,ASSELGQGFSYYGYT
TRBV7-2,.,ASSNGVNDPTDTQY
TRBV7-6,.,ASSPGRRESGANVLT
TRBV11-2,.,ASSFKGSSYNSPLH
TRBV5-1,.,ASSGVRNNEQF
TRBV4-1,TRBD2,ASSLRHLAGEQF
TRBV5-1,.,ASAVYAGREETQY
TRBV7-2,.,ASSPRVDGNYGYT
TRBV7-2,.,ASRQRMNTGELF
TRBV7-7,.,ASSLSLAEETQY
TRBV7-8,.,ASTAPSHPGNTIY
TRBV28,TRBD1,ASLRIGQGAQEKLF
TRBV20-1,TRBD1,SARDRDRGNQPQH
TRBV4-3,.,ASSQGLPDTQY
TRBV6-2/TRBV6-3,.,ASSFVGSTQY
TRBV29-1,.,SVGGDGYGYT
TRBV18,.,ASSQGHTYEQY
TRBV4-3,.,ASSQVQGGSYNEQF
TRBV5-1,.,ASSFQLGDQETQY
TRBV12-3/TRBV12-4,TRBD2,ASSLGGLQRGEQY
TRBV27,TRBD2,ASTLAVGYTQY
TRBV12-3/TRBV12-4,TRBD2,ASSPGGSGGANEQF
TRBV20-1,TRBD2,SAPSASGSSYNEQF
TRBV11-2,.,ASSGGGRETFPDTQY